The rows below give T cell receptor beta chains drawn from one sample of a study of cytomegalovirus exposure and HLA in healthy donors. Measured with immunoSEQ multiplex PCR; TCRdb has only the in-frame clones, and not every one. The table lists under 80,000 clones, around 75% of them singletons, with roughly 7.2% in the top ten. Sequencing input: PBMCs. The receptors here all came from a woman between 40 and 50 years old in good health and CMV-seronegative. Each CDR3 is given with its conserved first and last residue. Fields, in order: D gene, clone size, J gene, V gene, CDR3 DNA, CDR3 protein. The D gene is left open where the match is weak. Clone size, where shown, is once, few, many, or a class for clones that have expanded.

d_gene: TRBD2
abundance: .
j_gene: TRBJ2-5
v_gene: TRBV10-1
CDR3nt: TGCGCCAGCAGTGACTATGGACTAGCGGGGAGCAGAGAGACCCAGTACTTC
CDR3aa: CASSDYGLAGSRETQYF

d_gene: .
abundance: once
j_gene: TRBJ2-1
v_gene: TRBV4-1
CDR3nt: TGCGCCAGCAGCCAAGTCGCCCCGGGTGAGCAGTTCTTC
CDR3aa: CASSQVAPGEQFF

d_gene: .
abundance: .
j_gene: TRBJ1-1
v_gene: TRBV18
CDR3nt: TGTGCCAGCTCACCACCCGACAGGACAGCTTTCTTT
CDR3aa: CASSPPDRTAFF

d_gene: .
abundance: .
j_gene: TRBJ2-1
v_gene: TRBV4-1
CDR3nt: TGCGCCAGCAGCCAAGATCTGTTCAGGTTGCTTCTGTTCTTC
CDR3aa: CASSQDLFRLLLFF

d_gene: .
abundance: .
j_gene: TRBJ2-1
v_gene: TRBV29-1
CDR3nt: TGCAGCGTTGAAGTTGGCACCTACAATGAGCAGTTCTTC
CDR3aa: CSVEVGTYNEQFF

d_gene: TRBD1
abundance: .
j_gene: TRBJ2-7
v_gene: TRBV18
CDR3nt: TGTGCCAGCTCGCCGGGGACAGGGGCCTCCTACGAGCAGTACTTC
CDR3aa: CASSPGTGASYEQYF

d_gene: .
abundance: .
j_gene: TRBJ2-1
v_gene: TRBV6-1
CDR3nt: TGTGCCAGCAGTGCTACCTACAATGAGCAGTTCTTC
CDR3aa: CASSATYNEQFF

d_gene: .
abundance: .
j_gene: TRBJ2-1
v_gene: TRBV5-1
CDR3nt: TGCGCCAGCAGCCCCCTTGGGGCGGACTACAATGAGCAGTTCTTC
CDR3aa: CASSPLGADYNEQFF

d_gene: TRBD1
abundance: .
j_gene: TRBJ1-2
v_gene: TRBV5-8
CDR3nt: TGTGCCAGCAGCTTGGGACAGGGGTTGGGCTACACCTTC
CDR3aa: CASSLGQGLGYTF

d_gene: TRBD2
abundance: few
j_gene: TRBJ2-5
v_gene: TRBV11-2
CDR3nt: TGTGCCAGCAGCCGGGGACTAGCGGGAGTCGAGACCCAGTACTTC
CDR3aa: CASSRGLAGVETQYF

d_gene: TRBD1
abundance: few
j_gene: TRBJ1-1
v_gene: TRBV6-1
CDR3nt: TGTGCCAGCAGTCCGGGACAGGGGTACACTGAAGCTTTCTTT
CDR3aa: CASSPGQGYTEAFF